The 31 T cell receptor beta chains below were found in one sample sequenced in a study of blood T cell repertoires in COVID-19. Assay: immunoSEQ multiplex PCR; the TCRdb copy retains only in-frame clones and omits some. Here the sample spans some 55,000 clones, approximately 90% being singletons. The specimen was peripheral blood. These receptors all stem from a human donor in a cohort sampled during active COVID-19.

This sequence joins TRBV6-4 and TRBJ2-1; 10 nucleotides match TRBD2. The junction had 9 bases not matched to a gene; V was cut back by 9 bases and J by 10 bases. CDR1 and CDR2 (germline): MRHNA, SNTAGT. The length of the CDR3 is 13 residues. The DNA for the CDR3 is TGTGCCAGTTCAGCGGGAGGGTTCGGGGAGCAGTTCTTC. It codes for CASSAGGFGEQFF.

V and J are TRBV6-4 and TRBJ2-7; a weak D match, TRBD1 (6 bases). This CDR3 contains 14 residues. Germline-derived CDR1 and CDR2 are MRHNA and SNTAGT. V lost 2 bases, J lost 9 bases, and 17 bases lay in between. The CDR3 loop is CASSDRDTKVTQYF. The CDR3 DNA reads as TGTGCCAGCAGTGACAGGGACACTAAAGTCACGCAGTACTTC.

The chain uses TRBV4-3 and TRBJ2-2; D perhaps matches TRBD2 (5 bases). This CDR3 has 19 amino acids. Looked up from germline, CDR1 is LGHNA and CDR2 is YSLEER. Trimming removed 0 bases from V and 0 bases from J, with 17 bases in between. The CDR3 reads CASSQDSTGSGTNTGELFF. The CDR3 coding sequence is TGCGCCAGCAGCCAAGATAGCACCGGCAGCGGAACGAACACCGGGGAGCTGTTTTTT.

DNA for the CDR3: TGCGCCAGCAGCCAAGATCATAATACGGGGTTCGGCTACACCTTC. It specifies CASSQDHNTGFGYTF. The chain joins TRBV4-3 to TRBJ1-2; D remains unclear. This CDR3 comprises 15 residues. V was clipped by 0 bases and J by 8 bases, with 16 bases between them. CDR1 and CDR2 from the germline V gene are LGHNA and YSLEER.

This chain joins TRBV19 and TRBJ1-1; tentatively, D is TRBD1 (6 bases). Trimming shortened V by 3 bases and J by 1 base, and 12 bases separated the two germline ends. Germline CDR1 is LNHDA and CDR2 is SQIVND (reference sequence). This CDR3 comprises 15 residues. CDR3 bases: TGTGCCAGTAGTATTTTTCTGGGGGCGAACACTGAAGCTTTCTTT. It is translated as CASSIFLGANTEAFF.

The J gene is TRBJ1-3, the V gene TRBV4-3, with D unresolved. V was clipped by 0 bases and J by 3 bases, with 9 bases between them. Germline V gene data show CDR1 as LGHNA and CDR2 as YSLEER. The CDR3 extends over 15 amino acids. CDR3: CASSQDSHHGNTIYF. The CDR3 DNA sequence: TGCGCCAGCAGCCAAGATAGCCATCATGGAAACACCATATATTTT.

The chain combines TRBV19 with TRBJ1-1; D is uncertain. CDR3 length: 11 amino acids. The germline V gene encodes CDR1 LNHDA and CDR2 SQIVND (reference sequence). V lost 6 bases to trimming and J lost 7 bases, with 9 bases between them. The chain's CDR3 is CASSWAVEAFF. The CDR3 nucleotides are TGTGCCAGTAGCTGGGCAGTTGAAGCTTTCTTT.

The chain couples TRBV29-1 to TRBJ1-1; perhaps TRBD1 as D (5 bases). This CDR3 comprises 15 residues. Deletions cut 3 bases from V and 3 bases from J, with 17 bases between. The V gene's germline CDR1 is SQVTM and CDR2 ANQGSEA. CDR3 protein: CSVDSGRGVDTEAFF. The CDR3 nucleotides read TGCAGCGTTGACTCCGGGCGGGGGGTGGACACTGAAGCTTTCTTT. The variable domain in full, with the rest retrieved from reference TRBV29-1 and TRBJ1-1, is SAVISQKPSRDICQRGTSLTIQCQVDSQVTMMFWYRQQPGQSLTLIATANQGSEATYESGFVIDKFPISRPNLTFSTLTVSNMSPEDSSIYLCSVDSGRGVDTEAFFGQGTRLTVV.

The rearrangement links TRBV6-5 to TRBJ2-7; D possibly corresponds to TRBD1 (6 bases). The V gene lost 5 bases and the J gene lost 0 bases, with 14 bases spanning the gap. This CDR3 region has 15 residues. Germline CDR1 and CDR2: MNHEY and SVGAGI. The CDR3 loop is CASSRDRWSSYEQYV. As DNA, the CDR3 is TGTGCCAGCAGTCGAGACAGGTGGAGCTCCTACGAGCAGTACGTC.

The chain uses TRBV5-1 and TRBJ2-1; D unresolved. Per the germline V gene, CDR1 is SGHRS and CDR2 is YFSETQ. The ends were cut back, 0 bases at V and 9 bases at J, with 10 bases in the middle. The CDR3 covers 13 residues. The CDR3 bases are TGCGCCAGCAGCTTGGCCCAGGTGGGTGAGCAGTTCTTC. It translates to CASSLAQVGEQFF.

The gene calls are TRBV6-6 and TRBJ2-5, with a tentative D call TRBD1 (5 bases). Germline V gene sequence: CDR1 MNHNY, CDR2 SVGAGI (reference sequence). V was clipped by 1 base and J by 5 bases, with 8 bases between them. This CDR3 is 13 amino acids long. CDR3 in amino acids: CASSYFWGETQYF. The CDR3 DNA reads as TGTGCCAGCAGTTACTTTTGGGGCGAGACCCAGTACTTC.

V gene TRBV9 combines with J gene TRBJ1-1; 7 bases agree with TRBD1. In germline, CDR1 is SGDLS, CDR2 YYNGEE. V lost 4 bases, J lost 0 bases, and 6 bases stayed unmatched. The CDR3 has 15 amino acids. The CDR3 sequence is CASSNRDSLNTEAFF. CDR3 sequence (DNA): TGTGCCAGCAGCAATCGGGACAGTCTGAACACTGAAGCTTTCTTT.

The V and J genes are TRBV27 and TRBJ1-6; 7 bases align to TRBD1. The CDR3 has 17 amino acids. Germline loops: CDR1 MNHEY, CDR2 SMNVEV (reference sequence). J was trimmed by 0 bases and V by 8 bases; bases with no gene match: 10. CDR3 sequence reads: CASCSDRVVSYNSPLHF. CDR3 DNA: TGTGCCAGCTGCTCAGACAGGGTAGTCTCCTATAATTCACCCCTCCACTTT.

The chain combines TRBV12-3 or TRBV12-4 with TRBJ1-2; D unresolved. The ends were cut back, 1 base at V and 7 bases at J, with 10 bases in the middle. The CDR3 sequence is 13 residues long. The CDR3 region is CASSLGRASGYTF. CDR3 bases: TGTGCCAGCAGTTTAGGGAGGGCTTCTGGCTACACCTTC.

This sequence joins TRBV5-8 and TRBJ1-2; weak D call: TRBD1 (6 bases). The V end was cut by 4 bases, the J end by 2 bases, with 12 bases between. This CDR3 region has 14 residues. The V gene's germline CDR1 is SGHTS and CDR2 YDEGEE. In DNA, the CDR3 is TGTGCCAGCAGCAGAAGCGACAGGAACTATGGCTACACCTTC. As protein: CASSRSDRNYGYTF.

V usage is TRBV4-3 and J usage is TRBJ1-1; 10 bases fit TRBD1. J gave up 5 bases and V 1 base, and 13 bases lay outside the gene matches. Looked up from germline, CDR1 is LGHNA and CDR2 is YSLEER. There are 18 residues in the CDR3. This CDR3 reads CASSQGFVTGGIGTEAFF. Written as DNA, the CDR3 is TGCGCCAGCAGCCAAGGGTTCGTGACAGGGGGCATCGGAACTGAAGCTTTCTTT.

The chain combines TRBV5-4 with TRBJ2-1; TRBD2 matches at 7 bases. CDR1 is SGHNT, CDR2 YYREEE, per germline (reference sequence). This CDR3 is built from 14 residues. V lost 0 bases and J lost 7; bases outside the gene matches: 4. CDR3 in amino acids: CASSLGGRTNEQFF. CDR3 bases: TGTGCCAGCAGCTTGGGCGGGAGAACAAATGAGCAGTTCTTC.

V is TRBV11-3 and J is TRBJ2-3; possibly TRBD2 for D (6 bases). CDR1 is SGHNT, CDR2 YENEEA, per germline. The CDR3 has 15 residues. Trimming removed 8 bases at V and 3 bases at J, with 18 bases between. The CDR3 here is CASGFRMAGTDTQYF. In DNA, the CDR3 is TGTGCCAGCGGATTTAGGATGGCGGGAACAGATACGCAGTATTTT.

The CDR3 DNA sequence: TGTGCCAGCAGTTCCCAGGGGGCGGATACGCAGTATTTT. It translates to CASSSQGADTQYF. The chain combines TRBV6-2 or TRBV6-3 with TRBJ2-3; TRBD1 matches at 8 bases. The CDR3 extends over 13 amino acids. Germline CDR1 and CDR2: MNHEY and SVGEGT. J was trimmed by 6 bases and V by 4 bases; bases with no gene match: 3.

This clone showed up just once. CDR3 DNA: TGTGCCAGCAGCCTCAAGGCGGGGAGCACCTATGGCTACACCTTC. Translating it yields CASSLKAGSTYGYTF. This chain joins TRBV6-5 and TRBJ1-2; D is unresolved. Germline CDR1 reads MNHEY; CDR2 reads SVGAGI. The V end lost 6 bases, the J end lost 4 bases, and 18 bases lay between the germline ends. The CDR3 is 15 residues long.

The V call is TRBV4-3, the J call TRBJ2-1, with no clear D. Trimming took 0 bases from V and 10 from J, leaving 13 bases between them. The CDR3 has 14 residues. Germline V CDR1 and CDR2: LGHNA, YSLEER. The CDR3 coding sequence is TGCGCCAGCAGCCAAGATCTGAGCTTTCGGGAGCAGTTCTTC. This encodes CASSQDLSFREQFF.

The J gene is TRBJ2-5, the V gene TRBV27; the D is unclear. Trimming stripped 5 bases from V and 5 bases from J, with 15 bases between. CDR3 size: 14 residues. Germline V lookup: CDR1 MNHEY, CDR2 SMNVEV (reference sequence). DNA of the CDR3: TGTGCCAGCAGTCTAAAGCCCATTTCGGAGACCCAGTACTTC. It codes for CASSLKPISETQYF.

The DNA of the CDR3 is TGTGCCTGGAGTGACGGGGGACAGGATAACAATCAGCCCCAGCATTTT. It codes for CAWSDGGQDNNQPQHF. This sequence joins TRBV30 and TRBJ1-5; 8 bases align to TRBD1. CDR3 size: 16 residues. V lost 1 base and J lost 3; bases outside the gene matches: 8. CDR1 and CDR2 (germline): GTSNPN, SVGIG (reference sequence).

The J gene is TRBJ2-1, the V gene TRBV7-9; TRBD2 matches at 9 bases. CDR3 size: 15 residues. Germline V gives CDR1 SEHNR, CDR2 FQNEAQ (reference sequence). With 3 bases clipped from V and 7 bases from J, the junction kept 7 bases outside the gene matches. The CDR3 protein is CASSFLAGGVNEQFF. The CDR3 region has the DNA TGTGCCAGCAGCTTTTTGGCGGGAGGGGTGAATGAGCAGTTCTTC.

The chain employs TRBV5-1 and TRBJ2-7; 11 positions match TRBD1. There are 14 residues in the CDR3. Germline CDR1 reads SGHRS; CDR2 reads YFSETQ. Germline trimming cut 4 bases from V and 6 bases from J; bases unmatched to any gene: 6. This CDR3 is CASSIRGQGGEQYF. CDR3 in DNA: TGCGCCAGCAGCATAAGGGGACAGGGGGGCGAGCAGTACTTC.

The rearrangement links TRBV23-1 to TRBJ2-7; TRBD1 agrees at 8 bases. TRBV23-1 carries the ORF label, with uncertain function. With V trimmed by 0 bases and J by 7 bases, 8 bases remained unmatched. The CDR3 covers 15 residues. CDR3 DNA: TGCGCCAGCAGTCAATCCCCCAGGGGGCAACGGGAGCAGTACTTC. It is translated as CASSQSPRGQREQYF.

The chain combines TRBV5-4 with TRBJ2-3; tentatively, D is TRBD1 (6 bases). Looked up from germline, CDR1 is SGHNT and CDR2 is YYREEE (reference sequence). CDR3 length: 19 residues. V lost 5 bases and J 2 bases, leaving 27 bases between the germline ends. CDR3 nucleotides: TGTGCCAGCAGTTATACCCCCGGGACATACAAAACATTCACAGATACGCAGTATTTT. It translates to CASSYTPGTYKTFTDTQYF.

This clone was observed a handful of times. The rearrangement uses TRBV7-2 and TRBJ2-1, with TRBD1 identical over 7 bases. This CDR3 contains 14 residues. The V and J ends lost 7 bases and 0 bases, in that order; junction bases with no gene match: 3. Germline CDR1 and CDR2: SGHTA and FQGNSA. CDR3 sequence: CASKRDSSYNEQFF. For the CDR3, the DNA is TGTGCCAGCAAACGGGACAGCTCCTACAATGAGCAGTTCTTC.

The chain joins TRBV4-3 to TRBJ2-2; possible D gene TRBD2, 6 bases. This CDR3 has 16 amino acids. The V gene's germline CDR1 is LGHNA and CDR2 YSLEER. V lost 4 bases and J 2 bases, leaving 14 bases between the germline ends. CDR3 sequence (DNA): TGCGCCAGCAGCCTCGAGCCGGGGGTAAACACCGGGGAGCTGTTTTTT. Protein sequence: CASSLEPGVNTGELFF.

The chain is built from TRBV7-9 and TRBJ2-5; D ambiguous. This CDR3 contains 14 residues. CDR1 and CDR2 (germline): SEHNR, FQNEAQ (reference sequence). Trimming took 1 base from V and 3 from J, leaving 9 bases between them. CDR3 bases: TGTGCCAGCAGCTTAGGAGCCAGCGAAGAGACCCAGTACTTC. It specifies CASSLGASEETQYF.

This chain links TRBV19 with TRBJ2-6; D remains ambiguous. CDR1 LNHDA and CDR2 SQIVND come from the germline V gene (reference sequence). V was cut by 5 bases and J by 0 bases, with 8 bases left in between. The CDR3 sequence is 15 residues long. CDR3 DNA sequence: TGTGCCAGTAGTCCAGGTCCCTCTGGGGCCAACGTCCTGACTTTC. Translated, it gives CASSPGPSGANVLTF.